The rows below give T cell receptor beta chains drawn from one sample of a study of long-term antiretroviral therapy in people with HIV. Assay used: immunoSEQ multiplex PCR; TCRdb lists only in-frame clones, some missing. The sample includes 15,000 to 20,000 clones, 70% to 80% of them seen just once. This specimen consisted of unsorted PBMCs, obtained at the start of antiretroviral therapy. The origin of the receptors is a man between 25 and 39 years old with HIV. CDR3s include the opening cysteine and the closing phenylalanine or tryptophan. The D gene is left open where the match is weak. Clone size, where shown, is once, few, many, or a class for clones that have expanded.

v_gene: TRBV6-5; d_gene: TRBD2; j_gene: TRBJ2-3; abundance: -; CDR3nt: TGTGCCAGCAGTCGTCCGGGACTAGCGGATACGCAGTATTTT; CDR3aa: CASSRPGLADTQYF
v_gene: TRBV11-3; d_gene: -; j_gene: TRBJ2-1; abundance: -; CDR3nt: TGTGCCAGCAGCTTAGATAGGACTCGCTTCTTCGGTGAGCAGTTCTTC; CDR3aa: CASSLDRTRFFGEQFF
v_gene: TRBV28; d_gene: -; j_gene: TRBJ1-2; abundance: -; CDR3nt: TGTGCCAGCAGAACGACCCGATTCGACGGCTACACCTTC; CDR3aa: CASRTTRFDGYTF
v_gene: TRBV19; d_gene: TRBD2; j_gene: TRBJ2-5; abundance: -; CDR3nt: TGTGCCAGTAGCAATCCGGGACTAGCCCTCAGGGAGACCCAGTACTTC; CDR3aa: CASSNPGLALRETQYF
v_gene: TRBV4-1; d_gene: TRBD1; j_gene: TRBJ2-7; abundance: -; CDR3nt: TGCGCCAGCAGCCAAGAAGGACAGGCCCTGGGGGAGCAGTACTTC; CDR3aa: CASSQEGQALGEQYF
v_gene: TRBV7-2; d_gene: -; j_gene: TRBJ2-5; abundance: once; CDR3nt: TGTGCCAGCAGCTTAGCGTTCGGCGAGACCCAGTACTTC; CDR3aa: CASSLAFGETQYF
v_gene: TRBV6-4; d_gene: TRBD1; j_gene: TRBJ1-1; abundance: few; CDR3nt: TGTGCCAGCAGTGAGACAGGGGAAGGGGTCACTGAAGCTTTCTTT; CDR3aa: CASSETGEGVTEAFF
v_gene: TRBV2; d_gene: -; j_gene: TRBJ1-1; abundance: -; CDR3nt: TGTGCCAGCAGTGGTATTGAAGCTTTCTTT; CDR3aa: CASSGIEAFF
v_gene: TRBV2; d_gene: TRBD1; j_gene: TRBJ1-1; abundance: few; CDR3nt: TGTGCCAGCAGTAGGGACAGCTCCAACACTGAAGCTTTCTTT; CDR3aa: CASSRDSSNTEAFF
v_gene: TRBV15; d_gene: TRBD1; j_gene: TRBJ2-5; abundance: -; CDR3nt: TGTGCCACCAGACCTACTGGGACAGGGGCTCAAGAGACCCAGTACTTC; CDR3aa: CATRPTGTGAQETQYF
v_gene: TRBV4-1; d_gene: TRBD1; j_gene: TRBJ2-5; abundance: -; CDR3nt: TGCGCCAGCAGTCGGGGGACAGGGACCCAAGAGACCCAGTACTTC; CDR3aa: CASSRGTGTQETQYF
v_gene: TRBV13; d_gene: -; j_gene: TRBJ2-2; abundance: medium-sized; CDR3nt: TGTGCCACCGTCGGGGAAGATACCGGGGAGCTGTTTTTT; CDR3aa: CATVGEDTGELFF
v_gene: TRBV10-1; d_gene: -; j_gene: TRBJ2-3; abundance: once; CDR3nt: TGCGCCAGCAGTGAATTGGGGGGAGGTACCACAGATACGCAGTATTTT; CDR3aa: CASSELGGGTTDTQYF
v_gene: TRBV14; d_gene: -; j_gene: TRBJ2-3; abundance: once; CDR3nt: TGTGCCAGCAGCCAAGTGAGGTGGTTCCCAGATACGCAGTATTTT; CDR3aa: CASSQVRWFPDTQYF